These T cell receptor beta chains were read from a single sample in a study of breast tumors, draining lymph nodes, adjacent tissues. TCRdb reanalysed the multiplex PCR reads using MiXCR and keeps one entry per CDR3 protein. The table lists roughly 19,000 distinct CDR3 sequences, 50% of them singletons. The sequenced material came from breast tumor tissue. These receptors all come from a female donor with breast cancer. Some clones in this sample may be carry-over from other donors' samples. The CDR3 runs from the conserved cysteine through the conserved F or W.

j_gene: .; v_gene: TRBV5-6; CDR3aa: CASSVTSGTDTQHF
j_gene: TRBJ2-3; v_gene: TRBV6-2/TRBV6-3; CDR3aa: CASSHSTSTDTQYF
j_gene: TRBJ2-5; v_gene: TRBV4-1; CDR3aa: CASSLRTQYF
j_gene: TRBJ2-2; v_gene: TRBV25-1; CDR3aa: CTSRGTSLGYGELFF
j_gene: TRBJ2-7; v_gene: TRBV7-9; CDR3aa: CASRQASGRSGEQYF
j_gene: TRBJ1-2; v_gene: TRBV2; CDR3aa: CASTQENCGYTF
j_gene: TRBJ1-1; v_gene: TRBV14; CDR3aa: CASSQEFGTGSLTFF
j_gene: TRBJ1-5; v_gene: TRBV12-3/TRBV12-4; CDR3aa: CASRPPGNQPQHF
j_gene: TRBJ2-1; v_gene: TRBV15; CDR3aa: CATSRDRASGNTDTQFF
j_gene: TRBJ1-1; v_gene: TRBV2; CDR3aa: CASRRQGARNTEAFF
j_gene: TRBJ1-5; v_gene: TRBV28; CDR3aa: CASSSAGSANQPQHF
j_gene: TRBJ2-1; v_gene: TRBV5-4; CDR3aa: CASSLAVSQAYNEQFF
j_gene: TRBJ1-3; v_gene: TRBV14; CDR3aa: CASSQRWAGNTIYF
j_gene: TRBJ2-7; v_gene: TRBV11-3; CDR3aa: CASSQGRGLAGGVESYEQYF
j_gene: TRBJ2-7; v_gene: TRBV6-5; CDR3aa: CASSAGSQGPYEQYF
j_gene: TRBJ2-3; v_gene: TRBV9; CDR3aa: CASSVARTDTQYF